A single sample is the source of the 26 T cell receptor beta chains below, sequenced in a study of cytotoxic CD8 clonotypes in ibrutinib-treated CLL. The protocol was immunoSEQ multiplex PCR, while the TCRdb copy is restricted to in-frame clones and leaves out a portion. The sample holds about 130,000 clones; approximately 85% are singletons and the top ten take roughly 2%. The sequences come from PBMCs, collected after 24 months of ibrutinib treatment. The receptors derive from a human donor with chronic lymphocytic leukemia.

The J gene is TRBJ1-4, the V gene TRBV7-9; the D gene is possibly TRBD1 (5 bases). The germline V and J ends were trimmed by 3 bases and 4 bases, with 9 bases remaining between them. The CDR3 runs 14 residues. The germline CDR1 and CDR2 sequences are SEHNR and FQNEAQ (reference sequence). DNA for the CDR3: TGTGCCAGCAGCTTCAGGGCTATTAATGAAAAACTGTTTTTT. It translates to CASSFRAINEKLFF.

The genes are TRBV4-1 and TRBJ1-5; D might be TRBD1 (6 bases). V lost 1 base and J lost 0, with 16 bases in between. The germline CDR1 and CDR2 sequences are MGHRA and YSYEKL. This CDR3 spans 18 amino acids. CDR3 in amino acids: CASSQVRGGQYSNQPQHF. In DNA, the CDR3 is TGCGCCAGCAGCCAAGTGCGGGGTGGACAGTATAGCAATCAGCCCCAGCATTTT.

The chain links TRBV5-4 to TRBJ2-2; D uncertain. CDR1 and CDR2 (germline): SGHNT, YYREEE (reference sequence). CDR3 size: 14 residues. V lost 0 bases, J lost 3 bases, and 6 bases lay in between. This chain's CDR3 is CASSLARDTGELFF. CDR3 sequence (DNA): TGTGCCAGCAGCTTGGCCCGGGACACCGGGGAGCTGTTTTTT.

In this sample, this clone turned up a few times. This CDR3 is CASSRTEYNEQFF. The CDR3 coding sequence is TGTGCCAGCTCGCGTACGGAATACAATGAGCAGTTCTTC. This sequence joins TRBV18 and TRBJ2-1, with D unclear. CDR1 and CDR2 (germline): KGHSH, LQKENI. The CDR3 spans 13 residues. Trimming took off 6 bases at V and 4 bases at J, with 10 bases between the two ends.

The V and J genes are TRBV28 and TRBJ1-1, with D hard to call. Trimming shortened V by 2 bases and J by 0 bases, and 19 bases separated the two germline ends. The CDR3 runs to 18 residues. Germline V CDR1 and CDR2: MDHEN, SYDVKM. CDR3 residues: CASSLSHVRGWMNTEAFF. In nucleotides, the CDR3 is TGTGCCAGCAGTTTAAGTCATGTTCGCGGATGGATGAACACTGAAGCTTTCTTT.

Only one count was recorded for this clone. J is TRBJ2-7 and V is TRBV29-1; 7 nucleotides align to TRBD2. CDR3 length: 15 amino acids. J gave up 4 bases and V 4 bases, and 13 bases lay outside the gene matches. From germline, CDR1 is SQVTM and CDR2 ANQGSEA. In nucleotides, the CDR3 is TGCAGCGTTGCGTGGGGGGGGGACCCGCATTACGAGCAGTACTTC. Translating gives CSVAWGGDPHYEQYF.

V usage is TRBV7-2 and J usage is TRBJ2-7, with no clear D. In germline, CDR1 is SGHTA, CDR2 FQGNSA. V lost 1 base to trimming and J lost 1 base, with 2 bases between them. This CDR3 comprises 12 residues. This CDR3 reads CASSLGSYEQYF. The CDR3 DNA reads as TGTGCCAGCAGCTTAGGGTCCTACGAGCAGTACTTC.

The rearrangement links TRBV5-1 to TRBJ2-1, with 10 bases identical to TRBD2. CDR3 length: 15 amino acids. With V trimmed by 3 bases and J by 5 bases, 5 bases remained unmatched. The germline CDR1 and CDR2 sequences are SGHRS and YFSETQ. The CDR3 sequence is CASSWQTSGNNEQFF. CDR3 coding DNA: TGCGCCAGCAGCTGGCAAACTAGCGGGAACAATGAGCAGTTCTTC.

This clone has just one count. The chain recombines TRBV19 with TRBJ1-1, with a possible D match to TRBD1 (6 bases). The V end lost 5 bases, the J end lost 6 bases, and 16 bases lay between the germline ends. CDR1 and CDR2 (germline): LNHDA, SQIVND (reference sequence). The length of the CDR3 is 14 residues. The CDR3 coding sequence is TGTGCCAGTAGTCGGGGGGGGCGCTTGGCTGAAGCTTTCTTT. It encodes CASSRGGRLAEAFF.

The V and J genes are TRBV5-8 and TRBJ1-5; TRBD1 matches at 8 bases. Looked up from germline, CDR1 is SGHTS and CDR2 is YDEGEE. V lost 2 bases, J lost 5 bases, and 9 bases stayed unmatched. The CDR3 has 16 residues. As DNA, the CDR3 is TGTGCCAGCAGCTTCTCCCTATCGACAGGGGATCAGCCCCAGCATTTT. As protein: CASSFSLSTGDQPQHF. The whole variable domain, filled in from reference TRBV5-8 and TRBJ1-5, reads EAGVTQSPTHLIKTRGQQATLRCSPISGHTSVYWYQQALGLGLQFLLWYDEGEERNRGNFPPRFSGRQFPNYSSELNVNALELEDSALYLCASSFSLSTGDQPQHFGDGTRLSIL.

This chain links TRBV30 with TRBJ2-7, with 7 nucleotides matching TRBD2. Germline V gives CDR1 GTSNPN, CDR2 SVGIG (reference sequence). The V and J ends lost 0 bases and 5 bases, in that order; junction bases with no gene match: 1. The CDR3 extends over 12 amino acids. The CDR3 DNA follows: TGTGCCTGGAGTGTACGGGGGGACGAGCAGTACTTC. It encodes CAWSVRGDEQYF.

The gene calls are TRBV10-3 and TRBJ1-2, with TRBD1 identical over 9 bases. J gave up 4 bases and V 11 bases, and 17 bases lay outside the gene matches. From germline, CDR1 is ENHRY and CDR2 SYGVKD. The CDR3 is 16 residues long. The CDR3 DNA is TGTGCCTCCCAATTGGGACAGGGTTCGACCCCCTATGGCTACACCTTC. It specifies CASQLGQGSTPYGYTF.

The chain's CDR3 is CASSLLYYEAGGYTF. The CDR3 coding sequence is TGTGCCAGCAGCTTGCTGTACTATGAGGCGGGAGGCTACACCTTC. The V gene is TRBV5-5, the J gene TRBJ1-2; D unresolved. V lost 1 base, J lost 8 bases, and 18 bases lay in between. The CDR3 spans 15 residues. CDR1 and CDR2 (germline): SGHKS, YYEKEE (reference sequence).

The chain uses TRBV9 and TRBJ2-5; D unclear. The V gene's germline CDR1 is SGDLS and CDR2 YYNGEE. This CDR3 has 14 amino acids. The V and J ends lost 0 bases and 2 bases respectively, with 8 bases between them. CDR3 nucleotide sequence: TGTGCCAGCAGCGTAGCACAGAATCAAGAGACCCAGTACTTC. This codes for CASSVAQNQETQYF.

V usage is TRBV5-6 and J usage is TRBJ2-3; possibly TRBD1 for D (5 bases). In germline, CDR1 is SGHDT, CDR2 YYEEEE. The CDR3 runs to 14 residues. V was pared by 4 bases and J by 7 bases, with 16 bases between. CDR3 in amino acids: CASSLGASPNTQYF. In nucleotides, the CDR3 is TGTGCCAGCAGCCTAGGGGCCTCCCCAAATACGCAGTATTTT.

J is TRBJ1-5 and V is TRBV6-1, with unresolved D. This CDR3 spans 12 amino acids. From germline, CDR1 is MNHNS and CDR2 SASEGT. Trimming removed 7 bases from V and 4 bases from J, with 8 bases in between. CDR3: CASKVRNQPQHF. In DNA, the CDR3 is TGTGCCAGCAAAGTTCGGAATCAGCCCCAGCATTTT.

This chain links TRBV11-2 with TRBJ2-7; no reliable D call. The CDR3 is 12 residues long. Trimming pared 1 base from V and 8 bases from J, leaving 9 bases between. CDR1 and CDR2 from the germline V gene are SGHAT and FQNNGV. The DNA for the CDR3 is TGTGCCAGCAGCTTAGTTGATGGCAAGCAGTACTTC. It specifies CASSLVDGKQYF.

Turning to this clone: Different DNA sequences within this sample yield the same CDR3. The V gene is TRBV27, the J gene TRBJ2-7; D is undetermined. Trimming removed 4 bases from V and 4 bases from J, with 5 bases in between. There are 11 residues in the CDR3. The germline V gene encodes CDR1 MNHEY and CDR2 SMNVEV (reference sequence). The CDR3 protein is CASSSAYEQYF. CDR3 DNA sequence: TGTGCCAGCAGTTCGGCATACGAGCAGTACTTC.

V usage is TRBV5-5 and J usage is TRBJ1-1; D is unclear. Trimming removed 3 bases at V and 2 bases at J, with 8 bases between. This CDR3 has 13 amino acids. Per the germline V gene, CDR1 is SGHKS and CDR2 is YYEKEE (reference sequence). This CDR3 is CASSSYHNTEAFF. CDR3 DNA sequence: TGTGCCAGCAGCTCCTATCACAACACTGAAGCTTTCTTT.

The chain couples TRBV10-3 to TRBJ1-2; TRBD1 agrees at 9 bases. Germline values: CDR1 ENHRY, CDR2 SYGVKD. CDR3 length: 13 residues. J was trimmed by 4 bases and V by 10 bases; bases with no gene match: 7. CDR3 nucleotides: TGTGCCAGCCTGACAGGGGGGGGCTATGGCTACACCTTC. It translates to CASLTGGGYGYTF.

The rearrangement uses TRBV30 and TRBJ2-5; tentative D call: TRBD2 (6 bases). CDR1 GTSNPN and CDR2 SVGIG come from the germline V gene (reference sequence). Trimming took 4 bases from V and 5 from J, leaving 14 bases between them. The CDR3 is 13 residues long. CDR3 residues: CAWTRRGPETQYF. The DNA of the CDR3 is TGTGCCTGGACCCGGCGGGGTCCGGAGACCCAGTACTTC.

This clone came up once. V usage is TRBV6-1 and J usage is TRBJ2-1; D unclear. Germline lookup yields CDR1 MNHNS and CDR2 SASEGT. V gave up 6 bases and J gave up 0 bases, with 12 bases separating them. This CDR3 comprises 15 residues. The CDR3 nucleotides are TGTGCCAGCAGGGACGATAGTAGCTCCTACAATGAGCAGTTCTTC. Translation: CASRDDSSSYNEQFF.

Here the CDR3 reads CASSIVGPAMNTEAFF. Here the CDR3 DNA reads TGTGCCAGTAGTATAGTGGGCCCGGCGATGAACACTGAAGCTTTCTTT. J is TRBJ1-1 and V is TRBV19; no firm D call. Looked up from germline, CDR1 is LNHDA and CDR2 is SQIVND (reference sequence). Trimming left V 1 base short and J 0 bases short, with 12 bases between. The CDR3 extends over 16 amino acids.

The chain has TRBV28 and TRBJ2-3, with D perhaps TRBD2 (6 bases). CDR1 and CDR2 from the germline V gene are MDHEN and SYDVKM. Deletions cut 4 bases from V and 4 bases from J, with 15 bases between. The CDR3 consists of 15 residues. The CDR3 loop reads CASSSPTGVADTQYF. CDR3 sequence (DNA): TGTGCCAGCAGTTCCCCTACGGGGGTGGCAGATACGCAGTATTTT.

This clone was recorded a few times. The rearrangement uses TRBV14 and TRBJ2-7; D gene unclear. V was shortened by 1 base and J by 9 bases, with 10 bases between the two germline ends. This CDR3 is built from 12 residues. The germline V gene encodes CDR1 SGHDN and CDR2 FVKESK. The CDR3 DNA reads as TGTGCCAGCAGCCAAGTTTTGGCGGTGCAGTACTTC. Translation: CASSQVLAVQYF.

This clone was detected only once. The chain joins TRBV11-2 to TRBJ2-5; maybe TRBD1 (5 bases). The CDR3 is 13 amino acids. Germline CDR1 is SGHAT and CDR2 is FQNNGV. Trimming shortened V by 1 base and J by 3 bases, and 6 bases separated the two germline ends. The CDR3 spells CASSLGREETQYF. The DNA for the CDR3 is TGTGCCAGCAGCTTAGGCAGGGAAGAGACCCAGTACTTC.